This T cell receptor (beta chain) stems from a study of T-cell memory formation after mild COVID-19. The wider study: TCR clusters mostly belonged to single donors.

Germline CDR1 SEHNR, CDR2 FQNEAQ (reference sequence). V lost 10 bases and J 5 bases, leaving 14 bases between the germline ends. This CDR3 has 12 residues. General study findings and limits: Cross-reactive memory seemingly joined, as some responding clones were found in pre-infection memory. Contracting CD4+ clones lay largely in CM and EM, with CD8+ ones residing in EMRA. The second-wave clones peaking on day 37 were not confirmed as SARS-CoV-2-specific.

TCRdb processed the 5' RACE reads anew with MiXCR; each CDR3 protein has one entry. Here the sample spans hundreds of thousands of distinct CDR3 sequences, 25% to 30% being singletons. About this clonotype itself: What it recognizes is unknown.

The receptor was derived from an adult woman who had mild COVID-19 (a few samples of this study predate the infection). Cell type and time point are not known. The V gene is TRBV7-9, the J gene TRBJ2-5; D uncertain. The sequencing sample was made of PBMCs or a T cell subset sorted from them (not recorded which). CDR3 bases: TGTGCCATCCAAAGCGTTCGGGAGACCCAGTACTTC. This encodes CAIQSVRETQYF.